The present T cell receptor beta chain was sequenced within a study of CD8 T cells in Susac syndrome. Reverse transcription of roughly 0.5 to 1 ug RNA was performed with random hexamers. With immunoSEQ multiplex PCR, TCR beta CDR3 was amplified across 54 Vbeta and 13 Jbeta. One entry per CDR3 protein, called by TCRdb with MiXCR from the immunoSEQ multiplex PCR reads. The sample yields some 150,000 distinct CDR3 sequences, approximately 95% seen once. From blood CD8+ and CD4+ T cells, the TCR beta chain was sequenced. While CD8+ and CD4+ T cells were isolated negatively, TEMRA cells were enriched by FACS. The TCR comes from a human donor in good health. Material for sequencing was CD4+ T cells from PBMCs.

CDR3 bases: TGTGCCAGTAGTATCGGACAGTTCTACACTGAAGCTTTCTTT. Translation gives CASSIGQFYTEAFF. This chain links TRBV19 with TRBJ1-1, with D possibly TRBD1 on 6 matching bases. Germline CDR1 and CDR2: LNHDA and SQIVND (reference sequence). The V end was cut by 3 bases, the J end by 3 bases, with 11 bases between. The CDR3 has 14 amino acids.